Listed here is a single T cell receptor beta chain. Samples with a second dose at about 4 or about 12 weeks were pooled together. The table came from immunoSEQ multiplex PCR; TCRdb's copy has only in-frame clones and leaves some out. The table has roughly 95,000 clones, 80% to 95% seen once. The sample is drawn from a study of T cell responses to AZD1222 COVID-19 vaccine. Germline-derived CDR1 and CDR2 are KGHDR and SFDVKD. The CDR3 is 18 amino acids. After removal of 4 bases from V and 0 bases from J, the junction contained 8 bases not matched to a gene. V usage is TRBV24-1 and J usage is TRBJ2-1; 10 bases agree with TRBD2. Here the sequenced sample was peripheral blood, taken 28 days after the second AZD1222 dose. This receptor was identified in an adult who received the AZD1222 COVID-19 vaccine. The CDR3 protein is CATSDPTSGPGSYNEQFF. CDR3 DNA: TGTGCCACCAGTGACCCGACTAGCGGGCCTGGCTCCTACAATGAGCAGTTCTTC.